This section outlines one T cell receptor beta chain sequence together with its context. The target antigen is unknown. This specimen comes from a study of OX40 agonist ivuxolimab in advanced cancers. Whole-study results and caveats: With doses of 0.1 to 3.0 mg/kg, CD4+ and CD8+ blood T cells had undergone clonal expansion by week 6. The study did not work out the antigen specificity of the expanded peripheral T cells.

Looked up from germline, CDR1 is SGHAT and CDR2 is FQNNGV. The CDR3 extends over 13 amino acids. V was pared by 5 bases and J by 1 base, with 8 bases between. Profiling relied on immunoSEQ multiplex PCR, and the TCRdb table lists in-frame clones only, not all of them. The sample lists around 47,000 clones, about nine tenths seen once, with 14% to 15% in the top ten. This chain uses TRBV11-2 with TRBJ1-1; weak D call: TRBD1 (6 bases). This sequence was found in an adult with an advanced solid tumor such as melanoma, head and neck, liver or kidney cancer. The material sequenced was CD4+ or CD8+ T cells sorted from blood, taken in a trial of the OX40 agonist ivuxolimab. The CDR3 is CASSKQGNTEAFF. The CDR3, as DNA: TGTGCCAGCAGCAAACAGGGGAACACTGAAGCTTTCTTT. The whole variable domain, remainder taken from reference TRBV11-2 and TRBJ1-1, is EAGVAQSPRYKIIEKRQSVAFWCNPISGHATLYWYQQILGQGPKLLIQFQNNGVVDDSQLPKDRFSAERLKGVDSTLKIQPAKLEDSAVYLCASSKQGNTEAFFGQGTRLTVV.